This TCR beta chain was captured in a study of CD8+ T cells in alopecia areata. In each case, RNA was isolated and then reverse transcribed into cDNA as the sequencing template. Clones were sequenced by immunoSEQ multiplex PCR, and TCRdb holds only the in-frame ones, with some missing. The sample holds 30,000 to 40,000 clones, about 74% seen once. Sequences were obtained from NKG2D-low CD8+ T cells sorted from blood. This TCR was recovered from a human donor with alopecia areata.

CDR3 sequence: CASSLAAGVSKNIQYF. The CDR3 DNA reads TGTGCCAGCAGCTTAGCAGCGGGAGTGTCCAAAAACATTCAGTACTTC. The rearrangement joins TRBV13 to TRBJ2-4; 8 bases line up with TRBD2. The CDR3 has 16 amino acids. The V segment lost 1 base and the J segment 2 bases; nucleotides outside the gene matches: 4. Germline CDR1 reads PRHDT; CDR2 reads FYEKMQ (reference sequence). The entire variable domain, with the rest obtained from reference TRBV13 and TRBJ2-4, is as follows: AAGVIQSPRHLIKEKRETATLKCYPIPRHDTVYWYQQGPGQDPQFLISFYEKMQSDKGSIPDRFSAQQFSDYHSELNMSSLELGDSALYFCASSLAAGVSKNIQYFGAGTRLSVL.